This T cell receptor beta chain emerged from a study of blood T cell repertoires in COVID-19. This clone showed up just once. V was pared by 5 bases and J by 11 bases, with 16 bases between. The CDR3 is 13 amino acids. Data came from immunoSEQ multiplex PCR; TCRdb stores just in-frame clones and leaves some out. The repertoire consists of approximately 190,000 clones, with 84% occurring once and the leading ten covering 6% to 8%. Participants' own reports of clinical history determined their cohort assignment. Sequenced sample: PBMCs or T cells enriched from blood (not recorded which). The chain uses TRBV12-3 or TRBV12-4 and TRBJ1-3; unclear D gene. The source is a man aged 40-49 years who had recovered from COVID-19. Written as DNA, the CDR3 is TGTGCCAGCAGTCAAGGACTGGGAATACCCATATATTTT. It yields the protein CASSQGLGIPIYF.